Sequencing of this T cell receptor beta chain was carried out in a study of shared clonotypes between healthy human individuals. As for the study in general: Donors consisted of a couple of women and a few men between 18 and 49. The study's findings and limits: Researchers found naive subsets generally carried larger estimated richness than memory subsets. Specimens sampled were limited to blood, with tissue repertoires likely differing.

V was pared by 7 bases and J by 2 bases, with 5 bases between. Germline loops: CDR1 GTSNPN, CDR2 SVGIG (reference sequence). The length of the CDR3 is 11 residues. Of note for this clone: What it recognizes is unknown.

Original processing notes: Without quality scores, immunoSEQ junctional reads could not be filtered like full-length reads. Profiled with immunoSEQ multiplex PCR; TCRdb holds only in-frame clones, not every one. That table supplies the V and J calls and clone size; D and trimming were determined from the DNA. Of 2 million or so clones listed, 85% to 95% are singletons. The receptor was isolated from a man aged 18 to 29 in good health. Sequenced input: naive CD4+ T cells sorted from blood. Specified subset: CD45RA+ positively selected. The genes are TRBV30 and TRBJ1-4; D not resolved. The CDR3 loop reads CASSTNEKLFF. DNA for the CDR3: TGTGCCTCATCTACTAATGAAAAACTGTTTTTT.